The present entry profiles one T cell receptor (beta chain) with its context. The target antigen is unknown. The data derive from a study of cytomegalovirus exposure and HLA in healthy donors. Study-wide points: Analysis was carried out at a later point, and it linked a missense DCLRE1C variant to TCR beta V- and J-gene trimming. Presence/absence analyses rested on an assumption that sequencing depth was roughly uniform across donors.

CDR1 and CDR2 (germline): MDHEN, SYDVKM. Trimming removed 2 bases from V and 12 bases from J, with 16 bases in between. This CDR3 is 13 amino acids long. In the PCR, 60 Vbeta and 13 Jbeta primers were used. This table comes from immunoSEQ multiplex PCR, and its TCRdb copy is limited to in-frame clones, with some not included. The repertoire includes some 110,000 clones, just under 70% of them detected once, and approximately 9.4% sits in the top ten. The TCR was taken from a man aged 25-45 years in good health and CMV-seropositive. The genes are TRBV28 and TRBJ1-2; D gene ambiguous. Sequenced input: PBMCs. CDR3 residues: CASSLSPLGGDTF. The CDR3 nucleotides read TGTGCCAGCAGTTTAAGCCCCTTGGGAGGCGACACCTTC.